Listed below are T cell receptor beta chains from one sample, sequenced in a study of shared T cell receptors in the human thymus. TCRdb's table, derived via immunoSEQ multiplex PCR, lists solely in-frame clones and lacks some. The repertoire holds about 730,000 clones, approximately 83% seen once, with approximately 0.01% in the top ten. These same data were also listed under a study on human thymus T cells.

The specimen sequenced was thymocytes. These receptor sequences come from a girl under three years old with a congenital heart defect. Each CDR3 is given with its conserved first and last residue. The order of the fields is D gene, V gene, J gene, clone size, CDR3 DNA, CDR3 protein. A D gene is named only where the DNA matches it firmly. Part of the rows lack a size; the others show once, few, many or a class for expanded clones.

D gene: TRBD1
V gene: TRBV28
J gene: TRBJ1-4
clone size: NA
CDR3 DNA: TGTGCCAGCACACCCGGGACAGGGACAAAGGAAAAACTGTTTTTT
CDR3 protein: CASTPGTGTKEKLFF

D gene: TRBD1
V gene: TRBV29-1
J gene: TRBJ2-6
clone size: NA
CDR3 DNA: TGCAGCGTTGGTGATGGGGACAGGGTAAATTACTCTGGGGCCAACGTCCTGACTTTC
CDR3 protein: CSVGDGDRVNYSGANVLTF

D gene: NA
V gene: TRBV14
J gene: TRBJ1-1
clone size: few
CDR3 DNA: TGTGCCAGCAGCCACCTACTACAGGGACCCACTGAAGCTTTCTTT
CDR3 protein: CASSHLLQGPTEAFF

D gene: NA
V gene: TRBV5-1
J gene: TRBJ2-3
clone size: NA
CDR3 DNA: TGCGCCAGCAGCTTTTGGGCCTCTTGGCGAGATACGCAGTATTTT
CDR3 protein: CASSFWASWRDTQYF

D gene: NA
V gene: TRBV5-5
J gene: TRBJ2-3
clone size: NA
CDR3 DNA: TGTGCCAGCAGCGCGGGGCCACGCACAGATACGCAGTATTTT
CDR3 protein: CASSAGPRTDTQYF

D gene: NA
V gene: TRBV9
J gene: TRBJ1-2
clone size: NA
CDR3 DNA: TGTGCCAGCAGCGTAGCTACGTTGGGCTACACCTTC
CDR3 protein: CASSVATLGYTF

D gene: NA
V gene: TRBV11-2
J gene: TRBJ2-1
clone size: once
CDR3 DNA: TGTGCCAGCAGCTTAGGACGGGGTAAGGGACTCCCTTCGGATGAGCAGTTCTTC
CDR3 protein: CASSLGRGKGLPSDEQFF

D gene: NA
V gene: TRBV27
J gene: TRBJ2-5
clone size: NA
CDR3 DNA: TGTGCCAGCGGCCTAGAGACCCAGTACTTC
CDR3 protein: CASGLETQYF

D gene: TRBD2
V gene: TRBV4-3
J gene: TRBJ2-3
clone size: NA
CDR3 DNA: TGCGCCAGCAGCCAAGATTCTAGGCGACTAGCGGGGGTCAACCCCCCTACAGATACGCAGTATTTT
CDR3 protein: CASSQDSRRLAGVNPPTDTQYF

D gene: TRBD1
V gene: TRBV14
J gene: TRBJ1-1
clone size: NA
CDR3 DNA: TGTGCCAGCAGCCAAAACCCCGGGACAGGTGTGGGGAACACTGAAGCTTTCTTT
CDR3 protein: CASSQNPGTGVGNTEAFF

D gene: TRBD1
V gene: TRBV5-1
J gene: TRBJ2-7
clone size: NA
CDR3 DNA: TGCGCCAGCAGCTTGAATTTGCAGGGGGCGGGCGAGCAGTACTTC
CDR3 protein: CASSLNLQGAGEQYF

D gene: NA
V gene: TRBV1
J gene: TRBJ1-5
clone size: NA
CDR3 DNA: TGCACCAGCAGCCACCCCCGGGCTGAGGGATTGGCTTGGAGTCAGCCCCAGCATTTT
CDR3 protein: CTSSHPRAEGLAWSQPQHF

D gene: TRBD1
V gene: TRBV6-1
J gene: TRBJ2-5
clone size: NA
CDR3 DNA: TGTGCCAGCAGTGAAAGTCGGGACAGGGTGAGAAAGACCCAGTACTTC
CDR3 protein: CASSESRDRVRKTQYF

D gene: NA
V gene: TRBV9
J gene: TRBJ1-1
clone size: NA
CDR3 DNA: TGTGCCAGCAGCGTCGGAAAGGGGCCATTAAGACGCAACACTGAAGCTTTCTTT
CDR3 protein: CASSVGKGPLRRNTEAFF

D gene: TRBD1
V gene: TRBV6-5
J gene: TRBJ2-1
clone size: NA
CDR3 DNA: TGTGCCAGCAGTTCCCTCGGACAGGGGGATGAGCAGTTCTTC
CDR3 protein: CASSSLGQGDEQFF

D gene: TRBD2
V gene: TRBV14
J gene: TRBJ2-5
clone size: NA
CDR3 DNA: TGTGCCAGCAGCCACTCGGGGGGGTTAGAGACCCAGTACTTC
CDR3 protein: CASSHSGGLETQYF

D gene: NA
V gene: TRBV29-1
J gene: TRBJ2-5
clone size: NA
CDR3 DNA: TGCAGCTCCTCCTCTCCGGGGAAGGAGACCCAGTACTTC
CDR3 protein: CSSSSPGKETQYF

D gene: TRBD2
V gene: TRBV19
J gene: TRBJ2-2
clone size: NA
CDR3 DNA: TGTGCCAGTAGACCCTTTTTACAGCGGGGGGCGCGAGCGAACACCGGGGAGCTGTTTTTT
CDR3 protein: CASRPFLQRGARANTGELFF

D gene: NA
V gene: TRBV28
J gene: TRBJ1-1
clone size: NA
CDR3 DNA: TGTGCCAGCAGCGACAGGTCGAACACTGAAGCTTTCTTT
CDR3 protein: CASSDRSNTEAFF

D gene: TRBD1
V gene: TRBV25-1
J gene: TRBJ1-1
clone size: few
CDR3 DNA: TGTGCCAGCAGTGAAGCCAGGGGGCGTGCGGCTTTCTTT
CDR3 protein: CASSEARGRAAFF

D gene: TRBD1
V gene: TRBV2
J gene: TRBJ2-7
clone size: NA
CDR3 DNA: TGTGCCAGCAGACACCGGGACAGGGCACCCTTGAGCTCCTACGAGCAGTACTTC
CDR3 protein: CASRHRDRAPLSSYEQYF

D gene: NA
V gene: TRBV28
J gene: TRBJ1-1
clone size: NA
CDR3 DNA: TGTGCCAGCAGTTTTACCCCCGGGAGGGCCAACACTGAAGCTTTCTTT
CDR3 protein: CASSFTPGRANTEAFF

D gene: TRBD1
V gene: TRBV29-1
J gene: TRBJ2-3
clone size: NA
CDR3 DNA: TGCAGCGGTGGGGGGACAGGGTCGGAAGATACGCAGTATTTT
CDR3 protein: CSGGGTGSEDTQYF

D gene: NA
V gene: TRBV4-1
J gene: TRBJ1-3
clone size: NA
CDR3 DNA: TGCGCCAGCCGCATCCGAGGTCACTCTGGAAACACCATATATTTT
CDR3 protein: CASRIRGHSGNTIYF

D gene: NA
V gene: TRBV6-1
J gene: TRBJ1-5
clone size: NA
CDR3 DNA: TGTGCCAGCAGTGACTGTAAAAATCAGCCCCAGCATTTT
CDR3 protein: CASSDCKNQPQHF

D gene: NA
V gene: TRBV10-3
J gene: TRBJ1-1
clone size: NA
CDR3 DNA: TGTGCCATCAGTGAGTCTGTTGGTGACTTCCCTGAAGCTTTCTTT
CDR3 protein: CAISESVGDFPEAFF

D gene: NA
V gene: TRBV9
J gene: TRBJ1-5
clone size: NA
CDR3 DNA: TGTGCCAGCAGCGTAGCCCCGGGTCACGATCAGCCCCAGCATTTT
CDR3 protein: CASSVAPGHDQPQHF

D gene: NA
V gene: TRBV14
J gene: TRBJ1-2
clone size: NA
CDR3 DNA: TGTGCCAGCAGCCAAACACTCAGGGGTAACTATGGCTACACCTTC
CDR3 protein: CASSQTLRGNYGYTF

D gene: TRBD2
V gene: TRBV27
J gene: TRBJ2-7
clone size: once
CDR3 DNA: TGTGCCAGCAGCCTGGGTCAGCGGGGGGAAGGCTACGAGCAGTACTTC
CDR3 protein: CASSLGQRGEGYEQYF

D gene: TRBD1
V gene: TRBV2
J gene: TRBJ2-3
clone size: NA
CDR3 DNA: TGTGCCAGCAGTCAATATTCCGGGACAGAGGAAAGCACAGATACGCAGTATTTT
CDR3 protein: CASSQYSGTEESTDTQYF

D gene: TRBD2
V gene: TRBV10-3
J gene: TRBJ2-3
clone size: once
CDR3 DNA: TGTGCCATCAGTGAGCCGTCCCGACTAGCGGGGACGCAGTATTTT
CDR3 protein: CAISEPSRLAGTQYF

D gene: NA
V gene: TRBV7-9
J gene: TRBJ1-2
clone size: NA
CDR3 DNA: TGTGCCAGCAGCGCTGACAGGCCCGACTATGGCTACACCTTC
CDR3 protein: CASSADRPDYGYTF